Below, 9 T cell receptor beta chains from the same sample are listed, as sequenced in a study of control samples from healthy donors and cancer patients. TCRdb keeps only in-frame clones here, not all; method: immunoSEQ multiplex PCR. The profile covers 120,000 to 150,000 clones, with more than 85% appearing a single time and approximately 3.4% taken by the ten largest. Sequences were obtained from blood. These TCRs come from a man aged 25-45 years in good health.

The chain carries TRBV5-4 and TRBJ1-4; tentative D call: TRBD1 (6 bases). The CDR3 extends over 14 amino acids. Germline CDR1 and CDR2: SGHNT and YYREEE (reference sequence). V was clipped by 5 bases and J by 8 bases, with 16 bases between them. The CDR3 loop reads CASSYESGEEKLFF. CDR3 sequence (DNA): TGTGCCAGCAGTTATGAATCAGGGGAGGAAAAACTGTTTTTT.

The gene calls are TRBV5-4 and TRBJ2-1; D gene ambiguous. Trimming left V 3 bases short and J 0 bases short, with 7 bases between. The CDR3 is 14 residues long. Per the germline V gene, CDR1 is SGHNT and CDR2 is YYREEE (reference sequence). In DNA, the CDR3 is TGTGCCAGCAGCTCAACTGTCTCCTACAATGAGCAGTTCTTC. Translation: CASSSTVSYNEQFF. The entire variable domain, with the rest obtained from reference TRBV5-4 and TRBJ2-1, is as follows: ETGVTQSPTHLIKTRGQQVTLRCSSQSGHNTVSWYQQALGQGPQFIFQYYREEENGRGNFPPRFSGLQFPNYSSELNVNALELDDSALYLCASSSTVSYNEQFFGPGTRLTVL.

Remarks on this clone: No DNA is shown, since the ends of the CDR3 on it are uncertain; the CDR3 is the one TCRdb lists. The rearrangement links TRBV6-5 to TRBJ1-4; the table's TRBD1 call for D was not verified on the DNA. The length of the CDR3 is 15 amino acids, counting both ends. The germline V gene has CDR1 MNHEY and CDR2 SVGAGI. CDR3: CASSSSGQINEKLFF.

The CDR3 region is CASSLRVNTEAFF. The CDR3 coding sequence is TGTGCCAGCAGCCTCAGGGTGAACACTGAAGCTTTCTTT. This chain connects TRBV11-3 to TRBJ1-1; D is possibly TRBD1 (5 bases). The CDR3 covers 13 residues. Deletions cut 5 bases from V and 0 bases from J, with 7 bases between. Germline V gives CDR1 SGHNT, CDR2 YENEEA.

The J gene is TRBJ1-2, the V gene TRBV4-2, with D possibly being TRBD1 (5 bases). V was clipped by 4 bases and J by 4 bases, with 16 bases between them. This CDR3 has 15 amino acids. In germline, CDR1 is LGHNA, CDR2 YNFKEQ. The CDR3 sequence is CASSPPRAGSYGYTF. The CDR3 DNA reads TGTGCCAGCAGCCCTCCACGGGCAGGGAGCTATGGCTACACCTTC.

The rearrangement links TRBV5-1 to TRBJ1-2; the match to TRBD1 covers 7 bases. V shed 0 bases and J 7 bases; nucleotides not matched to a gene: 6. Germline V gene data show CDR1 as SGHRS and CDR2 as YFSETQ. The CDR3 length is 14 residues. The CDR3 bases are TGCGCCAGCAGCTTGGAGCAGGGGGTGGCTGGCTACACCTTC. It encodes CASSLEQGVAGYTF.

V gene TRBV15 combines with J gene TRBJ2-1, with a tentative D call TRBD2 (6 bases). The CDR3 covers 14 residues. Germline values: CDR1 LNHNV, CDR2 YYDKDF (reference sequence). The V gene lost 4 bases and the J gene lost 7 bases, with 14 bases spanning the gap. In DNA form, the CDR3 reads TGTGCCACCAGCAACCGGGGGTTCCGAAATGAGCAGTTCTTC. Residues: CATSNRGFRNEQFF.

This chain links TRBV5-1 with TRBJ2-7; TRBD1 is a possible D gene (6 bases). From germline, CDR1 is SGHRS and CDR2 YFSETQ. This CDR3 is built from 14 residues. V was trimmed by 3 bases and J by 1 base, leaving 11 bases between them. For the CDR3, the DNA is TGCGCCAGCAGCTCGAATACAGGGTCCTACGAGCAGTACTTC. It codes for CASSSNTGSYEQYF. Using reference TRBV5-1 and TRBJ2-7 for the parts outside the CDR3, the full variable domain is KAGVTQTPRYLIKTRGQQVTLSCSPISGHRSVSWYQQTPGQGLQFLFEYFSETQRNKGNFPGRFSGRQFSNSRSEMNVSTLELGDSALYLCASSSNTGSYEQYFGPGTRLTVT.

The chain recombines TRBV5-1 with TRBJ2-2; D unclear. CDR1 and CDR2 (germline): SGHRS, YFSETQ. The CDR3 is made up of 15 amino acids. The germline V and J ends were trimmed by 6 bases and 0 bases, with 12 bases remaining between them. The CDR3, as DNA: TGCGCCAGCACCATTCCAGGACCGAACACCGGGGAGCTGTTTTTT. Protein product: CASTIPGPNTGELFF.